This T cell receptor (beta chain) is drawn from a study of T cell changes during pregnancy in multiple sclerosis (dated by TCRdb to between 2018 and 2021). Some background on the complete study: Changes in the T cell repertoire over the course of pregnancy were examined in this study in women with multiple sclerosis.

The germline V gene specifies MGHDK as CDR1 and SYGVNS as CDR2. The CDR3 measures 16 amino acids from cysteine to phenylalanine. The DNA shown is the 48-base CDR3, in frame from base 1. Trimming accounts for 6 bases at V and 0 bases at J, while the number of junction bases matched to no gene is 5. This clone was counted a single time. Its antigen is not yet known. Per-nucleotide qualities are absent, and no much larger clonotype sits a single base away. Library preparation was by the immunoSEQ multiplex PCR assay. Sourced from immuneACCESS, this table was stored by TCRdb with only in-frame sequences that have V and J called. A share of the clones is absent; for the studies checked, an unresolved V gene accounts for under half, and the remainder has no known explanation. The sample table holds roughly 14,000 clones, of which 80% to 90% were seen once. 15% to 20% of the sample rests with the top ten.

The receptor's source is a female donor with multiple sclerosis, enrolled in a pregnancy study. Rearrangement joined TRBV25-1 to TRBJ1-3, and 10 bases in between align with TRBD1. The sequencing here drew on CD8+ T cells from peripheral blood mononuclear cells, taken in the first trimester of pregnancy. The CDR3 in this case is CASSGGQGLSGNTIYF. The nucleotide sequence reads as follows: TGTGCCAGCAGCGGGGGACAGGGGCTCTCTGGAAACACCATATATTTT.